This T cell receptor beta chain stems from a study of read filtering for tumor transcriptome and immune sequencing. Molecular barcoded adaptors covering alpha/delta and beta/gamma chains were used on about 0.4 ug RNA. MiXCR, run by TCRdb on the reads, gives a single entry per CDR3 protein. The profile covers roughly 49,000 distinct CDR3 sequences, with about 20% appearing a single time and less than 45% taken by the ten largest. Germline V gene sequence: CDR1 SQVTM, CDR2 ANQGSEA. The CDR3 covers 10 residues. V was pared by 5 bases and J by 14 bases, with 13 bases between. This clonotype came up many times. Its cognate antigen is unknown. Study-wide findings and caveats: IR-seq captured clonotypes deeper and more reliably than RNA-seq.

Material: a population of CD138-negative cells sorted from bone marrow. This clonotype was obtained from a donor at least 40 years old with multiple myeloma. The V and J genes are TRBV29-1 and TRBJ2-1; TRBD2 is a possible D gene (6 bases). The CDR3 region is CSVFVTSKFF. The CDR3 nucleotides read TGCAGCGTTTTCGTGACTAGTAAGTTCTTC.